Each of the 7 T cell receptor beta chains below was sequenced from the same sample in a study of shared clonotypes between healthy human individuals. Generated by immunoSEQ multiplex PCR, the TCRdb table keeps only in-frame clones and is missing some. This table has around 2.1 million clones, roughly 91% appearing once. As defined, naive CD8 cells were CD45RO-negative and positively selected for CCR7, with terminally differentiated effector memory CD45RA+ cells excluded. The sample was naive CD8+ T cells from PBMCs. The receptors were gathered from a man aged 18 to 35 in good health. Some clones in this sample may be carry-over from other donors' samples.

The genes are TRBV27 and TRBJ2-7; 7 nucleotides match TRBD1. V gave up 6 bases and J gave up 0 bases; unmatched junction bases: 14. Per the germline V gene, CDR1 is MNHEY and CDR2 is SMNVEV (reference sequence). The CDR3 extends over 17 amino acids. CDR3 DNA sequence: TGTGCCAGCAGCCTTATCCCCACGACAGGGAGCTCCTACGAGCAGTACTTC. It yields the protein CASSLIPTTGSSYEQYF.

The chain couples TRBV7-8 to TRBJ1-5; no clear D. V was shortened by 1 base and J by 11 bases, with 21 bases between the two germline ends. The CDR3 runs 16 residues. Germline CDR1 and CDR2: SGHVS and FQNEAQ. CDR3 sequence reads: CASSLGLEYKVASQHF. The CDR3 nucleotides read TGTGCCAGCAGCTTAGGGCTGGAGTACAAGGTGGCCTCCCAGCATTTT. Full variable domain (remainder filled in from reference TRBV7-8 and TRBJ1-5): GAGVSQSPRYKVAKRGQDVALRCDPISGHVSLFWYQQALGQGPEFLTYFQNEAQLDKSGLPSDRFFAERPEGSVSTLKIQRTQQEDSAVYLCASSLGLEYKVASQHFGDGTRLSIL.

V is TRBV30 and J is TRBJ1-1; maybe TRBD1 (6 bases). The V gene lost 8 bases and the J gene lost 3 bases, with 22 bases spanning the gap. Germline CDR1 and CDR2: GTSNPN and SVGIG (reference sequence). The CDR3 runs 15 residues. CDR3 nucleotide sequence: TGTGCCCGAGGAACAGGGTTTTCCTGGGACACTGAAGCTTTCTTT. Translated, it gives CARGTGFSWDTEAFF.

This chain connects TRBV9 to TRBJ2-1; 7 bases line up with TRBD1. The CDR3 runs to 15 residues. Trimming removed 4 bases from V and 5 bases from J; junction bases left unmatched: 9. Germline lookup yields CDR1 SGDLS and CDR2 YYNGEE. This CDR3 reads CASSRGTAMNNEQFF. The CDR3 nucleotides are TGTGCCAGCAGCCGAGGGACAGCGATGAACAATGAGCAGTTCTTC.

This chain joins TRBV7-6 and TRBJ2-1, with 7 bases matching TRBD1. With V trimmed by 5 bases and J by 1 base, 23 bases remained unmatched. This CDR3 spans 21 amino acids. Germline V gives CDR1 SGHVS, CDR2 FNYEAQ. The CDR3 sequence is CASSKEGRGLHLAPSYNEQFF. The CDR3 DNA follows: TGTGCCAGCAGCAAAGAAGGAAGGGGGCTACACCTCGCCCCATCCTACAATGAGCAGTTCTTC.

This clone has more than one count but fewer than ten. The chain recombines TRBV19 with TRBJ1-1; D ambiguous. The CDR3 is made up of 14 amino acids. The germline CDR1 and CDR2 sequences are LNHDA and SQIVND (reference sequence). V dropped 3 bases and J dropped 11 bases, with 19 bases sitting between them. CDR3: CASSMLSSRSYAFF. The CDR3 DNA follows: TGTGCCAGTAGTATGCTCAGTAGCCGGAGTTATGCTTTCTTT.

Regarding this clone: Other DNA sequences of this sample code for an identical CDR3. V and J are TRBV27 and TRBJ2-7, with D possibly matching TRBD1 (6 bases). The V gene's germline CDR1 is MNHEY and CDR2 SMNVEV (reference sequence). Between the trimmed V and J ends, which lost 6 bases and 2 bases, there was a span of 8 bases. The CDR3 is made up of 12 amino acids. CDR3: CASRTGPYEQYF. CDR3 nucleotide sequence: TGTGCCAGCAGGACAGGCCCCTACGAGCAGTACTTC.